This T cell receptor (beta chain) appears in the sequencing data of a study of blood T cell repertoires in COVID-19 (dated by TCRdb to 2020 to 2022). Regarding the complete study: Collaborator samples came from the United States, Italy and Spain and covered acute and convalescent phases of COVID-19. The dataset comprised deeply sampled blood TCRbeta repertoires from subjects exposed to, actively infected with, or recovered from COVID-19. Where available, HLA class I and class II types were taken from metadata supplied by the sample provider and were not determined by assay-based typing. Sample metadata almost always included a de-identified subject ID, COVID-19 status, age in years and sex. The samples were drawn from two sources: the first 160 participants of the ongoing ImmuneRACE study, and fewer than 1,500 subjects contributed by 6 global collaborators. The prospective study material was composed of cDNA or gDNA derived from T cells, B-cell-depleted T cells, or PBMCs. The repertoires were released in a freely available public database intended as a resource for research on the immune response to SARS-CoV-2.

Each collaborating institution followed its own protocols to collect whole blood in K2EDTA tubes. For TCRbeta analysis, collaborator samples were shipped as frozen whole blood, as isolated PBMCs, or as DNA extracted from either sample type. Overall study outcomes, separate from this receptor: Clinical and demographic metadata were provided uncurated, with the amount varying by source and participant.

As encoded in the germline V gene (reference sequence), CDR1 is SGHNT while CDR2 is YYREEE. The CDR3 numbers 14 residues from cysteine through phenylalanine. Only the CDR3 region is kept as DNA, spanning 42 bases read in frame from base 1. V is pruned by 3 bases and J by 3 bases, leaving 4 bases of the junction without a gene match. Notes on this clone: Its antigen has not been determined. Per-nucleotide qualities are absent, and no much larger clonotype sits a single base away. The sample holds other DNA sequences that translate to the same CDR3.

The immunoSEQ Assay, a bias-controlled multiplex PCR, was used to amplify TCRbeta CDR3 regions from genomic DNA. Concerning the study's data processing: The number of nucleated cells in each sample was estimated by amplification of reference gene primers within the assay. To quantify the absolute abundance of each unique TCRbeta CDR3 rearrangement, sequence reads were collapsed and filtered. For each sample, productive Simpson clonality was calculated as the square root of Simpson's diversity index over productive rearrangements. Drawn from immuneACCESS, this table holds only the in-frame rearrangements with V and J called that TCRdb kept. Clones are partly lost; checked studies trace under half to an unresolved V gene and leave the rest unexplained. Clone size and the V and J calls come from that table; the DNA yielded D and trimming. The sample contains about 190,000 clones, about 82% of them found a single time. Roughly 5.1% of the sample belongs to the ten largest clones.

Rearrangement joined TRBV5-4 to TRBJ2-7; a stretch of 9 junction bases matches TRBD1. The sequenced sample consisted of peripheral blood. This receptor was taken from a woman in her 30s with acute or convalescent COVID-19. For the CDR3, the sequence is CASSSPGQGYEQYF. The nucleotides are TGTGCCAGCAGCTCTCCGGGACAGGGCTACGAGCAGTACTTC.